Presented here are 14 T cell receptor beta chains from one specimen sequenced in a study of cytomegalovirus exposure and HLA in healthy donors. The PCR was carried out with 60 Vbeta primers and 13 Jbeta primers. Generated by immunoSEQ multiplex PCR, the TCRdb table keeps only in-frame clones and is missing some. Here the sample spans about 120,000 clones, 80% being singletons. The sequencing sample was made of PBMCs. Receptor source: a female donor in good health and CMV-seropositive.

The CDR3 loop is CASSIGRVETQYF. The CDR3 region has the DNA TGTGCCAGTAGTATAGGTAGAGTCGAGACCCAGTACTTC. This sequence joins TRBV19 and TRBJ2-5, with D unclear. CDR1 and CDR2 (germline): LNHDA, SQIVND (reference sequence). This CDR3 comprises 13 residues. V shed 1 base and J shed 5 bases, with 8 bases lying between them.

The chain combines TRBV29-1 with TRBJ2-5; the D is unclear. The CDR3 runs to 11 residues. In germline, CDR1 is SQVTM, CDR2 ANQGSEA. V dropped 6 bases and J dropped 5 bases, with 10 bases sitting between them. The CDR3 is CSVAIWETQYF. The CDR3 DNA follows: TGCAGCGTAGCGATCTGGGAGACCCAGTACTTC. The full variable domain, with the rest looked up from reference TRBV29-1 and TRBJ2-5, is SAVISQKPSRDICQRGTSLTIQCQVDSQVTMMFWYRQQPGQSLTLIATANQGSEATYESGFVIDKFPISRPNLTFSTLTVSNMSPEDSSIYLCSVAIWETQYFGPGTRLLVL.

This clone was counted once. This sequence joins TRBV2 and TRBJ2-3; 10 bases align to TRBD2. CDR3 length: 16 amino acids. Germline CDR1 reads SNHLY; CDR2 reads FYNNEI. Trimming took 4 bases from V and 0 from J; bases not matched to a gene: 4. CDR3 protein: CASSGSGGPSTDTQYF. For the CDR3, the DNA is TGTGCCAGCAGTGGTAGCGGGGGGCCTAGCACAGATACGCAGTATTTT.

V usage is TRBV21-1 and J usage is TRBJ2-3; the table names TRBD2, a call not compared with the DNA. TRBV21-1 is a pseudogene segment. The CDR3 has 17 amino acids. The CDR3 here is CASSKSVGKAGTDTQYF. The CDR3 nucleotides are TGTGCCAGCAGCAAATCAGTAGGGAAAGCGGGCACAGATACGCAGTATTTT.

The V call is TRBV28, the J call TRBJ2-5, with D perhaps TRBD2 (5 bases). Germline V gives CDR1 MDHEN, CDR2 SYDVKM. V shed 5 bases and J shed 7 bases, with 17 bases lying between them. The CDR3 totals 14 residues. The CDR3 nucleotides read TGTGCCAGCAGTCTACCCTCGGACCGGGGGACCCAGTACTTC. Its protein is CASSLPSDRGTQYF.

The V call is TRBV2, the J call TRBJ2-1; tentative D call: TRBD1 (5 bases). Trimming cost V 2 bases and J 6 bases, with 11 bases left between them. CDR3 length: 14 amino acids. Germline V gene data show CDR1 as SNHLY and CDR2 as FYNNEI. The CDR3 DNA follows: TGTGCCAGCAGTGAAACTTACCAGGGCAATGAGCAGTTCTTC. Its translation: CASSETYQGNEQFF. The variable domain in full, with the rest retrieved from reference TRBV2 and TRBJ2-1, is EPEVTQTPSHQVTQMGQEVILRCVPISNHLYFYWYRQILGQKVEFLVSFYNNEISEKSEIFDDQFSVERPDGSNFTLKIRSTKLEDSAMYFCASSETYQGNEQFFGPGTRLTVL.

The chain combines TRBV5-1 with TRBJ1-1; 7 nucleotides align to TRBD1. Trimming removed 4 bases from V and 1 base from J; junction bases left unmatched: 10. The CDR3 contains 16 residues. Germline V CDR1 and CDR2: SGHRS, YFSETQ. The CDR3 loop is CASSPATGTANTEAFF. The DNA for the CDR3 is TGCGCCAGCAGCCCGGCCACCGGGACAGCGAACACTGAAGCTTTCTTT.

CDR3 sequence: CASSAGGYTF. As DNA, the CDR3 is TGTGCCAGCAGTGCGGGGGGCTACACCTTC. J is TRBJ1-2 and V is TRBV2; D not resolved. The CDR3 extends over 10 amino acids. Germline CDR1 and CDR2: SNHLY and FYNNEI. V was shortened by 4 bases and J by 8 bases, with 5 bases between the two germline ends.

The chain recombines TRBV9 with TRBJ2-2; TRBD1 matches 10 bases. The CDR3 is made up of 15 amino acids. Trimming at V came to 0 bases and at J to 5 bases, leaving 1 base not matched to a gene. Germline V gives CDR1 SGDLS, CDR2 YYNGEE. As DNA, the CDR3 is TGTGCCAGCAGCGTAGGGGGACAGGGGACCGGGGAGCTGTTTTTT. Its protein product is CASSVGGQGTGELFF.

In this sample, this clone turned up a few times. The rearrangement links TRBV4-1 to TRBJ2-1; tentatively, D is TRBD1 (6 bases). The CDR3 runs 12 residues. Between the trimmed V and J ends, which lost 5 bases and 5 bases, there was a span of 7 bases. Germline V gene sequence: CDR1 MGHRA, CDR2 YSYEKL. The CDR3 DNA reads TGCGCCAGCAGCAGGGGGAACAATGAGCAGTTCTTC. Protein: CASSRGNNEQFF.

A single count supports this clone. The chain combines TRBV30 with TRBJ2-3, with D maybe TRBD2 (5 bases). The V gene lost 5 bases and the J gene lost 7 bases, with 13 bases spanning the gap. The CDR3 sequence is 12 residues long. Germline V gives CDR1 GTSNPN, CDR2 SVGIG (reference sequence). Written as DNA, the CDR3 is TGTGCCTGGTCCCGACTACGGCATACGCAGTATTTT. It specifies CAWSRLRHTQYF.

Concerning this clone itself: This same CDR3 is encoded by further DNA sequences in the sample. The V and J genes are TRBV30 and TRBJ2-3; possibly TRBD2 for D (5 bases). The CDR3 spans 12 residues. Trimming cost V 3 bases and J 1 base, with 5 bases left between them. CDR1 is GTSNPN and CDR2 is SVGIG in the germline V gene (reference sequence). The chain's CDR3 is CAWSGGTDTQYF. Written as DNA, the CDR3 is TGTGCCTGGAGCGGGGGCACAGATACGCAGTATTTT.

The V and J genes are TRBV9 and TRBJ2-5, with 7 bases identical to TRBD1. The CDR3 loop spans 14 amino acids. V lost 4 bases, J lost 7 bases, and 10 bases stayed unmatched. Germline CDR1 SGDLS, CDR2 YYNGEE. The CDR3 DNA follows: TGTGCCAGCAGCCCCCAGACAGGGTTTGGGACCCAGTACTTC. It yields the protein CASSPQTGFGTQYF.

V gene TRBV7-2 combines with J gene TRBJ1-3, with a possible D match to TRBD1 (5 bases). The CDR3 length is 16 residues. The germline gives CDR1 SGHTA, CDR2 FQGNSA. V gave up 6 bases and J gave up 0 bases, with 15 bases separating them. CDR3 region: CASSNSPQGSGNTIYF. The CDR3 coding sequence is TGTGCCAGCAGTAATTCGCCCCAGGGCTCTGGAAACACCATATATTTT.